This TCR beta chain originates from a study of T cell changes during pregnancy in multiple sclerosis. Assay used: immunoSEQ multiplex PCR; TCRdb lists only in-frame clones, some missing. The table includes about 40,000 clones, 90% to 95% detected once. The CDR3 is made up of 10 amino acids. The germline V gene has CDR1 SQVTM and CDR2 ANQGSEA. Trimming removed 6 bases from V and 5 bases from J, with 8 bases in between. The chain carries TRBV29-1 and TRBJ2-7; D remains unclear. The starting material was CD8+ T cells from peripheral blood mononuclear cells, obtained in the third trimester of pregnancy. The receptor's source is a female donor with multiple sclerosis, enrolled in a pregnancy study. The CDR3 nucleotides read TGCAGCGTAGAGACTGACGAGCAGTACTTC. Residues: CSVETDEQYF.